This passage covers 21 T cell receptor beta chains from one sample sequenced in a study of Graves' ophthalmopathy and Graves' hyperthyroidism. For repertoire sequencing, the TCR beta CDR3 regions were amplified from RNA transcripts. HTBI primers were used in a first-round RT-PCR, which preceded a second-round multiplex PCR. In TCRdb, the multiplex PCR reads were re-called with MiXCR into one record per CDR3 protein. The table includes 340,000 or so distinct CDR3 sequences, roughly 15% detected once. Specimen: peripheral blood. The origin of the receptors is an adult man with Graves' ophthalmopathy.

There are many counts of this clonotype. The rearrangement joins TRBV7-2 to TRBJ2-7; 7 nucleotides align to TRBD2. The CDR3 consists of 14 residues. Trimming took 1 base from V and 3 from J; bases not matched to a gene: 3. Germline V gene sequence: CDR1 SGHTA, CDR2 FQGNSA. The CDR3 DNA reads as TGTGCCAGCAGCTTAGGACTAGCTTACTACGAGCAGTACTTC. Translation gives CASSLGLAYYEQYF.

At least ten counts were recorded for this clonotype. The rearrangement links TRBV11-2 to TRBJ2-7; 7 bases agree with TRBD1. Germline V gives CDR1 SGHAT, CDR2 FQNNGV. CDR3 length equals 14 residues. V shed 1 base, J shed 4 bases, and the junction held 4 bases outside the gene matches. CDR3 loop: CASSLVGTAYEQYF. The CDR3 DNA reads as TGTGCCAGCAGCTTAGTCGGGACAGCGTACGAGCAGTACTTC.

This clonotype has a count of ten or more. The chain has TRBV11-2 and TRBJ1-1, with D possibly being TRBD1 (5 bases). Germline-derived CDR1 and CDR2 are SGHAT and FQNNGV. The CDR3 loop spans 16 amino acids. The V end was cut by 1 base, the J end by 6 bases, with 18 bases between. The CDR3 DNA reads as TGTGCCAGCAGCTTAGTACCCCAGACAGAATCCGCTGAAGCTTTCTTT. It translates to CASSLVPQTESAEAFF.

This clonotype was counted many times. The CDR3 loop reads CASSPTDRAYEQYF. In DNA, the CDR3 is TGTGCCAGCAGCCCAACAGACAGGGCCTACGAGCAGTACTTC. The chain couples TRBV7-6 to TRBJ2-7, with 7 bases aligning to TRBD1. This CDR3 spans 14 amino acids. Germline V CDR1 and CDR2: SGHVS, FNYEAQ. V was pared by 5 bases and J by 2 bases, with 6 bases of the junction left unmatched.

This clonotype was found many times. V and J are TRBV4-1 and TRBJ2-5; D ambiguous. The CDR3 sequence is 15 residues long. V was clipped by 1 base and J by 4 bases, with 13 bases between them. Germline CDR1 is MGHRA and CDR2 is YSYEKL. The CDR3 coding sequence is TGCGCCAGCAGCCAAGGGTCCGGGCGGAGAGAGACCCAGTACTTC. This gives the protein CASSQGSGRRETQYF.

This clonotype has ten or more counts. The chain combines TRBV30 with TRBJ1-1; no clear D gene. The germline gives CDR1 GTSNPN, CDR2 SVGIG (reference sequence). Between the trimmed V and J ends, which lost 6 bases and 1 base, there was a span of 15 bases. This CDR3 spans 14 amino acids. The chain's CDR3 is CACHQGTENTEAFF. CDR3 nucleotides: TGTGCCTGTCACCAAGGTACAGAGAACACTGAAGCTTTCTTT.

This clonotype has ten or more counts. V and J are TRBV12-3 or TRBV12-4 and TRBJ2-7, with a tentative D call TRBD1 (5 bases). V was shortened by 2 bases and J by 3 bases, with 14 bases between the two germline ends. This CDR3 has 15 amino acids. CDR3 DNA sequence: TGTGCCAGCAGTTTAAGTCCCGACAGTCTCTACGAGCAGTACTTC. Amino acids: CASSLSPDSLYEQYF.

This clonotype was seen repeatedly, ten times or more. The chain has TRBV29-1 and TRBJ2-5; 13 bases are shared with TRBD2. V lost 1 base, J lost 5 bases, and 4 bases stayed unmatched. The CDR3 runs 15 residues. Germline values: CDR1 SQVTM, CDR2 ANQGSEA. As DNA, the CDR3 is TGCAGCGTTGAAGGGGGACTAGCGGGATTGGAGACCCAGTACTTC. This codes for CSVEGGLAGLETQYF.

This clonotype was detected many times. The chain recombines TRBV6-1 with TRBJ2-5; TRBD1 or TRBD2 may be the D gene (5 bases each). CDR1 and CDR2 from the germline V gene are MNHNS and SASEGT. The V gene lost 4 bases and the J gene lost 4 bases, with 16 bases spanning the gap. The length of the CDR3 is 15 residues. The CDR3 loop reads CASSASPTGRETQYF. CDR3 DNA: TGTGCCAGCAGTGCCTCTCCTACGGGACGAGAGACCCAGTACTTC.

This clonotype was observed at least ten times. The chain combines TRBV6-2 or TRBV6-3 with TRBJ2-7, with TRBD2 identical over 8 bases. The junction had 8 bases not matched to a gene; V was cut back by 7 bases and J by 6 bases. The CDR3 consists of 13 residues. Per germline, CDR1 MNHEY and CDR2 SVGEGT. The CDR3 region is CASTVSGGFEQYF. The CDR3 coding sequence is TGTGCCAGCACAGTCAGCGGGGGCTTCGAGCAGTACTTC.

This clonotype was counted many times. This chain connects TRBV20-1 to TRBJ2-7; 7 positions match TRBD1. Germline V gene sequence: CDR1 DFQATT, CDR2 SNEGSKA (reference sequence). J was trimmed by 3 bases and V by 6 bases; bases with no gene match: 11. The CDR3 spans 14 residues. CDR3 amino acids: CSAPRDRDYYEQYF. CDR3 nucleotide sequence: TGCAGTGCCCCCCGGGACAGAGATTACTACGAGCAGTACTTC.

This clonotype was detected ten times or more. The chain employs TRBV11-1 and TRBJ2-1; no clear D gene. The germline V gene encodes CDR1 SGHAT and CDR2 FQDESV (reference sequence). This CDR3 has 12 residues. Between the trimmed V and J ends, which lost 4 bases and 7 bases, there was a span of 8 bases. The CDR3, as DNA: TGTGCCAGCAGCTATTTGGCTAATGAGCAGTTCTTC. It yields the protein CASSYLANEQFF.

This clonotype was detected ten times or more. The rearrangement joins TRBV7-4 to TRBJ1-3; D unresolved. Trimming stripped 5 bases from V and 4 bases from J, with 18 bases between. The CDR3 has 16 residues. CDR1 is SGHVT and CDR2 is SQSDAQ in the germline V gene. CDR3 sequence reads: CASSPVQVDVGNTIYF. As DNA, the CDR3 is TGTGCCAGCAGCCCAGTTCAGGTCGACGTGGGAAACACCATATATTTT. Complete variable domain (other parts from reference TRBV7-4 and TRBJ1-3): GAGVSQSPRYKVAKRGRDVALRCDSISGHVTLYWYRQTLGQGSEVLTYSQSDAQRDKSGRPSGRFSAERPERSVSTLKIQRTEQGDSAVYLCASSPVQVDVGNTIYFGEGSWLTVV.

This clonotype was seen repeatedly, ten times or more. This sequence joins TRBV6-5 and TRBJ1-3; unclear D gene. Germline CDR1 is MNHEY and CDR2 is SVGAGI. V lost 3 bases, J lost 0 bases, and 12 bases lay in between. The CDR3 extends over 16 amino acids. In DNA form, the CDR3 reads TGTGCCAGCAGTTATATTGAGCGGCCCTCTGGAAACACCATATATTTT. This sequence encodes CASSYIERPSGNTIYF.

This clonotype is a singleton in its sample. The chain employs TRBV6-1 and TRBJ2-4; TRBD2 matches at 7 bases. Germline V gene lookup returns CDR1 MNHNS and CDR2 SASEGT. This CDR3 has 15 residues. V trimming: 7 bases; J trimming: 9 bases; junction bases outside the gene matches: 15. Written as DNA, the CDR3 is TGTGCCAGCATCGAAGATAACTGGGGGGGTAGCATTCAGTACTTC. Protein product: CASIEDNWGGSIQYF.

This clonotype was seen ten or more times. The rearrangement uses TRBV4-1 and TRBJ2-7; 9 bases line up with TRBD1. CDR1 and CDR2 (germline): MGHRA, YSYEKL. The CDR3 extends over 16 amino acids. Trimming took 3 bases from V and 3 from J; bases not matched to a gene: 9. CDR3 coding DNA: TGCGCCAGCAGCCAGGATACCGGGACAGGGATCTACGAGCAGTACTTC. It translates to CASSQDTGTGIYEQYF.

This clonotype has ten or more counts. This chain joins TRBV18 and TRBJ2-7; 9 nucleotides align to TRBD2. The ends lost 3 bases at V and 4 bases at J; junction bases unmatched: 16. The germline V gene encodes CDR1 KGHSH and CDR2 LQKENI. The CDR3 is 18 amino acids. In nucleotides, the CDR3 is TGTGCCAGCTCACCCCGTGGATCGAGCGGGGGGCTTGGGTACGAGCAGTACTTC. Translating gives CASSPRGSSGGLGYEQYF.

V and J are TRBV10-3 and TRBJ2-7, with 9 bases identical to TRBD1. V was clipped by 2 bases and J by 5 bases; unmatched bases: 10. Germline assignment: CDR1 ENHRY and CDR2 SYGVKD. The CDR3 sequence is 16 residues long. CDR3 sequence (DNA): TGTGCCATCAGTGAGATGGTAGGGACAGGGACTAACGAGCAGTACTTC. Its protein is CAISEMVGTGTNEQYF.

This clonotype showed up many times. V usage is TRBV20-1 and J usage is TRBJ2-5; 15 nucleotides agree with TRBD2. CDR3 size: 17 residues. The V and J ends lost 5 bases and 3 bases, in that order; junction bases with no gene match: 10. Per the germline V gene, CDR1 is DFQATT and CDR2 is SNEGSKA (reference sequence). The CDR3 reads CSARPARTSGGEETQYF. The CDR3 region has the DNA TGCAGTGCTCGTCCCGCCCGGACTAGCGGGGGGGAAGAGACCCAGTACTTC.

This clonotype was recorded at least ten times. The chain has TRBV6-1 and TRBJ1-1; D may be TRBD1 (5 bases). The CDR3 spans 13 residues. V was pared by 6 bases and J by 10 bases, with 18 bases between. Germline CDR1 MNHNS, CDR2 SASEGT. The CDR3 sequence: CASSVPGRGPAFF. CDR3 DNA sequence: TGTGCCAGCAGCGTCCCGGGACGTGGACCAGCTTTCTTT.

This clonotype was recorded at least ten times. This rearrangement joins TRBV2 to TRBJ1-3, with no clear D. CDR1 and CDR2 (germline): SNHLY, FYNNEI. The CDR3 has 15 amino acids. Trimming left V 1 base short and J 4 bases short, with 11 bases between. CDR3: CASSEEPFSGNTIYF. The CDR3 nucleotides are TGTGCCAGCAGTGAAGAGCCGTTCTCCGGAAACACCATATATTTT.